This record concerns one TCR beta chain sequence. TCRalpha along with TCRbeta cDNA was subjected to two nested PCRs lasting 16 and 9 cycles. With the 5' RACE reads reprocessed, TCRdb shows one record per CDR3 protein and no DNA. The sample data list approximately 400,000 distinct CDR3 sequences. Whole blood that had not undergone T cell sorting provided the isolated total RNA. These data are taken from a study of monozygotic twins with inflammatory bowel disease. This receptor was identified in a human donor with ulcerative colitis or Crohn's disease, or a healthy co-twin of an affected twin (not recorded which). The sample was blood.

CDR3 residues: CASSSPGQGANEQFF. The V and J genes are TRBV5-6 and TRBJ2-1; TCRdb picks TRBD1, but there is no DNA to check that call. From germline, CDR1 is SGHDT and CDR2 YYEEEE. This CDR3 is built from 15 residues.